This TCR beta chain was sequenced during a study of T cells after yellow fever vaccination. UMIs and a universal primer site were added when TCR cDNA was made by 5'RACE template switching. Each CDR3 protein is one row after TCRdb ran MiXCR on the 5' RACE reads. The sample includes 50,000 to 75,000 distinct CDR3 sequences, approximately 7% of them seen just once. The germline CDR1 and CDR2 sequences are SGHAT and FQNNGV. This CDR3 has 14 amino acids. Trimming cost V 5 bases and J 5 bases, with 15 bases left between them. Study-wide findings and caveats: There was a possibility that FACS-sorted repertoires contained abundant clonotypes contaminating from the bulk population. Weaker in magnitude, the secondary response showed a faster peak on day 5 versus 15.

Worth noting for this clonotype: Its antigen is not identified.

This chain uses TRBV11-2 with TRBJ1-2; D is uncertain. Sequencing was performed on CD8+ T cells sorted from PBMCs, taken on the day of the first yellow fever vaccination. The receptor was isolated from a man between 18 and 29 years old who received the YFV17D yellow fever vaccine. The CDR3 protein is CASSPVGLWYGYTF. The CDR3 nucleotides read TGTGCCAGCAGCCCCGTAGGTTTATGGTATGGCTACACCTTC. The full variable domain, rest sourced from reference TRBV11-2 and TRBJ1-2, is EAGVAQSPRYKIIEKRQSVAFWCNPISGHATLYWYQQILGQGPKLLIQFQNNGVVDDSQLPKDRFSAERLKGVDSTLKIQPAKLEDSAVYLCASSPVGLWYGYTFGSGTRLTVV.